What follows is one TCR beta chain and its context. Its specificity is not known. The source of the sample is a study of cytomegalovirus exposure and HLA in healthy donors. On the study more broadly: The approximately 660 first-cohort repertoires shared a platform with the 130 or so validation repertoires, as reported in a later analysis. Whole-study results and caveats: Over 150 TCR beta chains were listed as cytomegalovirus-associated. In vitro, three CMV-associated chains proved specific for CMV antigens.

The CDR3 extends over 14 amino acids. Per germline, CDR1 MNHEY and CDR2 SVGAGI. The junction had 4 bases not matched to a gene; V was cut back by 5 bases and J by 7 bases. Clones were read by immunoSEQ multiplex PCR, and TCRdb kept only the in-frame ones, dropping some. The table includes fewer than 200,000 clones, around 90% detected once. The chain employs TRBV6-5 and TRBJ2-3; 12 bases map to TRBD2. This clonotype was sampled from a woman aged 18-35 years in good health and CMV-seropositive. The specimen was PBMCs. CDR3: CASSPSGRGYTQYF. The CDR3 DNA follows: TGTGCCAGCAGTCCTAGCGGGAGGGGTTATACGCAGTATTTT.